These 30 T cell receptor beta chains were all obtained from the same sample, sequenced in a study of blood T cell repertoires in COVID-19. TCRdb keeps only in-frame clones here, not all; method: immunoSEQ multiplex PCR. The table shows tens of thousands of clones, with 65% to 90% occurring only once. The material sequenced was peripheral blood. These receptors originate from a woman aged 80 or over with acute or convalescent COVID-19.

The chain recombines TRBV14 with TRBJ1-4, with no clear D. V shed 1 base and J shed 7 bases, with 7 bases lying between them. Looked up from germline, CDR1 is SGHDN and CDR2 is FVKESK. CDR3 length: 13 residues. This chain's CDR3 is CASSQVAGEKLFF. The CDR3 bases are TGTGCCAGCAGCCAAGTTGCCGGTGAAAAACTGTTTTTT.

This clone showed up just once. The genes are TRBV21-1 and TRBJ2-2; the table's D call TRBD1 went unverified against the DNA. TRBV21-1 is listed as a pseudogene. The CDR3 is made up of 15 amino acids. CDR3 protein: CASSKGPQGTGELFF. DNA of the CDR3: TGTGCCAGCAGCAAAGGCCCACAGGGGACCGGGGAGCTGTTTTTT.

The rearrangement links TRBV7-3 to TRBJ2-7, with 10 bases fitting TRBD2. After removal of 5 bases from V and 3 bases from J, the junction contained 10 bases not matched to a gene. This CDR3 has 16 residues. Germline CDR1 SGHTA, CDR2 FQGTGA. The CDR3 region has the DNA TGTGCCAGCAGCCACTTTCTAGCGGGGGTCTGCTACGAGCAGTACTTC. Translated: CASSHFLAGVCYEQYF.

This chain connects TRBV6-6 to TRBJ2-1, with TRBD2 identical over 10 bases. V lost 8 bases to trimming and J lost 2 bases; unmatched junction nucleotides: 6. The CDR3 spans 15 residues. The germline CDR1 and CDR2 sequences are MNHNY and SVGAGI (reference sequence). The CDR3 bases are TGTGCCAGCTCCCGAAGCGGGGGGGCCTACAATGAGCAGTTCTTC. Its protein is CASSRSGGAYNEQFF.

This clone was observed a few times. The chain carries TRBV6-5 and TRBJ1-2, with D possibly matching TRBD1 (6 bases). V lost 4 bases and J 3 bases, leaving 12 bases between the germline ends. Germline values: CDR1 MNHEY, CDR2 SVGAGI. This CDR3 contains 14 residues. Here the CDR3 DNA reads TGTGCCAGCAGTTTAAACAGGGTCGACTATGGCTACACCTTC. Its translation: CASSLNRVDYGYTF.

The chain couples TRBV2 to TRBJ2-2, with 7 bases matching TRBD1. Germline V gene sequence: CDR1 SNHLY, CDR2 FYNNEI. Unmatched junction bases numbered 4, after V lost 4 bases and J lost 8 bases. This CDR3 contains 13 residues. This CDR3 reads CASSVKQGGELFF. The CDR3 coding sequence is TGTGCCAGCAGTGTGAAACAGGGGGGGGAGCTGTTTTTT.

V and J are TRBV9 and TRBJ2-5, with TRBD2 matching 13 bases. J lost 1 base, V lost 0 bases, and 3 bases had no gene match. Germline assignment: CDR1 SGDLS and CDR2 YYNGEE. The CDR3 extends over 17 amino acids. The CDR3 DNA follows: TGTGCCAGCAGCGTAGGACTAGCGGGGGGCCCCCAAGAGACCCAGTACTTC. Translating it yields CASSVGLAGGPQETQYF.

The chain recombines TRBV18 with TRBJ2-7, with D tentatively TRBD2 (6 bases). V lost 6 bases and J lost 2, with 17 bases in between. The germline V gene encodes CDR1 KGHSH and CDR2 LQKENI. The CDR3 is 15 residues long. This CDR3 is CASSFAGTGTYEQYF. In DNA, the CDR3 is TGTGCCAGCTCTTTCGCCGGGACTGGGACCTACGAGCAGTACTTC. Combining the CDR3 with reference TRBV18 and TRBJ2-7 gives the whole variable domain NAGVMQNPRHLVRRRGQEARLRCSPMKGHSHVYWYRQLPEEGLKFMVYLQKENIIDESGMPKERFSAEFPKEGPSILRIQQVVRGDSAAYFCASSFAGTGTYEQYFGPGTRLTVT.

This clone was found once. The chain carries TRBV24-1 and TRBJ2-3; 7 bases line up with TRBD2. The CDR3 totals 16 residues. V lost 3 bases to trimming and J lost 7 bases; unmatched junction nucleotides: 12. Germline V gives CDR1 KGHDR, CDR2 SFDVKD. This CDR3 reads CATSDPGPKGGYTQYF. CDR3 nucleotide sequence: TGTGCCACCAGTGATCCGGGACCAAAGGGAGGGTATACGCAGTATTTT.

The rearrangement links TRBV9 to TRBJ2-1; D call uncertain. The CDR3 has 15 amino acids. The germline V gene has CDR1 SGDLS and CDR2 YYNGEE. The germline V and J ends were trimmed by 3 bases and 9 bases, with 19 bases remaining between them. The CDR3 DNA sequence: TGTGCCAGCAGCGCCTCAGATACCGCTCGAAGTGAGCAGTTCTTC. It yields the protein CASSASDTARSEQFF.

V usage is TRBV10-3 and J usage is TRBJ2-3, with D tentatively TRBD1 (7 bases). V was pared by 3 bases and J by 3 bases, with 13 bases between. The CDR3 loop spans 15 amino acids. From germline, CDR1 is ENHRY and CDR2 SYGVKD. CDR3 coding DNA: TGTGCCATCAGTGACGCGGCAGGGGGGACAGATACGCAGTATTTT. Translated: CAISDAAGGTDTQYF.

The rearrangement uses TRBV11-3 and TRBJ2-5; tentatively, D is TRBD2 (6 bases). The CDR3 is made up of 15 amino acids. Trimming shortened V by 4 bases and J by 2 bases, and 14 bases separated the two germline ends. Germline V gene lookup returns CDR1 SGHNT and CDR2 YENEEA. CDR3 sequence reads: CASSSRDREQETQYF. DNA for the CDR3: TGTGCCAGCAGCTCCCGGGACCGGGAGCAAGAGACCCAGTACTTC. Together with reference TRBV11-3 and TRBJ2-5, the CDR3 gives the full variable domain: EAGVVQSPRYKIIEKKQPVAFWCNPISGHNTLYWYLQNLGQGPELLIRYENEEAVDDSQLPKDRFSAERLKGVDSTLKIQPAELGDSAVYLCASSSRDREQETQYFGPGTRLLVL.

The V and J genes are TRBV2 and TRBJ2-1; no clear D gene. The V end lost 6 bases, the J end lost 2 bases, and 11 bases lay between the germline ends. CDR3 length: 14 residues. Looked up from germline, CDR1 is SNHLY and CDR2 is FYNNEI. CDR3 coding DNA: TGTGCCAGCAGGGCCCTGGTGGCCTACAATGAGCAGTTCTTC. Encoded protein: CASRALVAYNEQFF.

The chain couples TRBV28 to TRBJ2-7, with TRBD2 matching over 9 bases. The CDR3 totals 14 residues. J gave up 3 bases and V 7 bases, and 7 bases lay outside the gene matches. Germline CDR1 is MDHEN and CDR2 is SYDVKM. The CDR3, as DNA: TGTGCCAGCACCCCCGGGCGGGGGGGCTACGAGCAGTACTTC. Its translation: CASTPGRGGYEQYF.

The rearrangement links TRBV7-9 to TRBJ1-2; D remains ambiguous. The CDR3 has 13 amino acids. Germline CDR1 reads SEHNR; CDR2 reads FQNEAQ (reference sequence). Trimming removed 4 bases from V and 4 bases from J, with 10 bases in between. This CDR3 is CASSSTGIYGYTF. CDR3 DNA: TGTGCCAGCAGCTCAACCGGGATCTATGGCTACACCTTC.

The CDR3 region is CASRTGGYEQFF. The CDR3 bases are TGTGCCAGCCGGACAGGGGGCTATGAGCAGTTCTTC. V is TRBV2 and J is TRBJ2-1; 11 bases map to TRBD1. CDR1 and CDR2 (germline): SNHLY, FYNNEI. Germline trimming cut 8 bases from V and 8 bases from J; bases unmatched to any gene: 2. There are 12 residues in the CDR3.

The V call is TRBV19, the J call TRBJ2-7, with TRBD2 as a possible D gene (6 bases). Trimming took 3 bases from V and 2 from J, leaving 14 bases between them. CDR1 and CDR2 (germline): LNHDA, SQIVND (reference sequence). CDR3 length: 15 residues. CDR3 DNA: TGTGCCAGTAGTATCGAGCGGGTGTCTACCTACGAGCAGTACTTC. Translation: CASSIERVSTYEQYF.

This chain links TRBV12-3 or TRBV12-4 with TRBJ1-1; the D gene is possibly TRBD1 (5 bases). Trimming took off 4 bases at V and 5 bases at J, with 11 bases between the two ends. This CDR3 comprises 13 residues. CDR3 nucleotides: TGTGCCAGCAGTTCGGACAAACGGACTGAAGCTTTCTTT. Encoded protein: CASSSDKRTEAFF.

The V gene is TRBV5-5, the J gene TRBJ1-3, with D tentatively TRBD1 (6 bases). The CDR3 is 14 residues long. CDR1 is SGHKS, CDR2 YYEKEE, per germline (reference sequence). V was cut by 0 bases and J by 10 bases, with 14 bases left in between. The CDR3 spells CASSLVDSQYTIYF. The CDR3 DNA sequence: TGTGCCAGCAGCTTGGTGGACAGCCAGTATACCATATATTTT.

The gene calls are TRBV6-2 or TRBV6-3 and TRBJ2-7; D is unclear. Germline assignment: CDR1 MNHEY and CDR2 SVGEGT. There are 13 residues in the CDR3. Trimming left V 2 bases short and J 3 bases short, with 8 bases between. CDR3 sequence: CASSYEVYYEQYF. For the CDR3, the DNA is TGTGCCAGCAGTTACGAGGTTTACTACGAGCAGTACTTC.

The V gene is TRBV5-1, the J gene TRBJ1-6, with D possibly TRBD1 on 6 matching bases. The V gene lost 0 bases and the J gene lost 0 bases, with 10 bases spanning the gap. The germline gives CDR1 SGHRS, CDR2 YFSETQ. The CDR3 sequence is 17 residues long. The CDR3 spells CASSLEQGSSYNSPLHF. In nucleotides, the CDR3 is TGCGCCAGCAGCTTGGAACAGGGAAGCTCCTATAATTCACCCCTCCACTTT.

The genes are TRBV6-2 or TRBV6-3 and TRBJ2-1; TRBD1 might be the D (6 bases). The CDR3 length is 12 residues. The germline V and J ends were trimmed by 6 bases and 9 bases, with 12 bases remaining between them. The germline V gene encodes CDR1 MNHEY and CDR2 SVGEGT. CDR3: CASSLPRGEQFF. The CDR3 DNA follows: TGTGCCAGCAGCCTTCCCAGGGGTGAGCAGTTCTTC.

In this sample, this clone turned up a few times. The DNA for the CDR3 is TGTGCCAGCAGTTCGGGACAGAGGTTCTATGGCTACACCTTC. It translates to CASSSGQRFYGYTF. J is TRBJ1-2 and V is TRBV28, with TRBD1 matching 7 bases. This CDR3 has 14 amino acids. The J segment lost 4 bases and the V segment lost 4 bases, leaving 6 bases of the junction unmatched. CDR1 is MDHEN, CDR2 SYDVKM, per germline.

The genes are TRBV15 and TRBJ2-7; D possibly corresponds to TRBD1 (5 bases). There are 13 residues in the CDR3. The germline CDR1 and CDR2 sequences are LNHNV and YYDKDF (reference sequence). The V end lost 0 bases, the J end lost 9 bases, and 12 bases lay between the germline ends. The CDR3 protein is CATSRDRQGVQYF. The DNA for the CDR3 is TGTGCCACCAGCAGAGATCGGCAGGGCGTGCAGTACTTC.

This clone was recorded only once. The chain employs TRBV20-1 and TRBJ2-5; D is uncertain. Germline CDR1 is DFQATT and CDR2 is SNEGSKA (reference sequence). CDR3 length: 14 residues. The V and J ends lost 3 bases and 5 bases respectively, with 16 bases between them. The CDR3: CSASISTARETQYF. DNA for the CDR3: TGCAGTGCTAGTATAAGCACCGCTCGGGAGACCCAGTACTTC.

The CDR3: CASRDSYSYEQYF. CDR3 DNA sequence: TGCGCCAGCAGAGACTCTTACTCCTACGAGCAGTACTTC. The V gene is TRBV5-1, the J gene TRBJ2-7, with no clear D. The CDR3 loop spans 13 amino acids. Per germline, CDR1 SGHRS and CDR2 YFSETQ. Trimming removed 5 bases from V and 0 bases from J, with 9 bases in between.

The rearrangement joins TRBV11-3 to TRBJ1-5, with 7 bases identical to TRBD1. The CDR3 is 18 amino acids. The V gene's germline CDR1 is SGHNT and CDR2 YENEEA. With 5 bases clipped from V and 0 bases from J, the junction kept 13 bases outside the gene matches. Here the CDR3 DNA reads TGTGCCAGCAGCCCCCCGACAGGGCGGCAAAATAGCAATCAGCCCCAGCATTTT. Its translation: CASSPPTGRQNSNQPQHF.

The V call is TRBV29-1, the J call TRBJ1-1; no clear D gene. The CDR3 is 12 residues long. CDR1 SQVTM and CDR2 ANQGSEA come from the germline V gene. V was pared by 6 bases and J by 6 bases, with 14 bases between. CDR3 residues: CSVSPGTAEAFF. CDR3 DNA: TGCAGCGTATCCCCAGGTACCGCTGAAGCTTTCTTT.

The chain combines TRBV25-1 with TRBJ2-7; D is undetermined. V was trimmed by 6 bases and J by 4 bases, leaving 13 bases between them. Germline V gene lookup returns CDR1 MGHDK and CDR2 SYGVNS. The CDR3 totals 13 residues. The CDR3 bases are TGTGCCAGCAGCATTGCCCACGGGTACGAGCAGTACTTC. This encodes CASSIAHGYEQYF.

CDR3 sequence reads: CASSISGLAGNEQFF. In DNA form, the CDR3 reads TGTGCCAGTAGTATATCTGGACTAGCCGGCAATGAGCAGTTCTTC. The J gene is TRBJ2-1, the V gene TRBV19, with 8 bases lining up with TRBD2. J gave up 6 bases and V 2 bases, and 6 bases lay outside the gene matches. The V gene's germline CDR1 is LNHDA and CDR2 SQIVND (reference sequence). The CDR3 contains 15 residues. The variable domain in full, with the rest retrieved from reference TRBV19 and TRBJ2-1, is DGGITQSPKYLFRKEGQNVTLSCEQNLNHDAMYWYRQDPGQGLRLIYYSQIVNDFQKGDIAEGYSVSREKKESFPLTVTSAQKNPTAFYLCASSISGLAGNEQFFGPGTRLTVL.